The 8 T cell receptor beta chains below come from one sample, sequenced in a study of radiation and T cells in renal cell carcinoma. The method was immunoSEQ multiplex PCR; TCRdb's version includes in-frame clones alone and lacks a portion of them. Of about 20,000 clones detected, around 49% appear once; the ten largest clones hold roughly 17%. Noted treatment: 15 Gy SBRT to primary tumor, nephrectomy 4 weeks later. Here the sequenced sample was tumor tissue, taken from a patient whose treatment included radiotherapy and nephrectomy. These receptors originate from a woman aged 50 to 65 with renal cell carcinoma.

This chain links TRBV15 with TRBJ1-3, with D uncertain. Germline V lookup: CDR1 LNHNV, CDR2 YYDKDF (reference sequence). Trimming took 0 bases from V and 0 from J, leaving 9 bases between them. The CDR3 is made up of 16 amino acids. This CDR3 is CATSRDHPSSGNTIYF. In nucleotides, the CDR3 is TGTGCCACCAGCAGAGATCACCCGAGCTCTGGAAACACCATATATTTT.

The chain recombines TRBV5-6 with TRBJ1-2; D unresolved. The V gene's germline CDR1 is SGHDT and CDR2 YYEEEE. V lost 2 bases and J 4 bases, leaving 12 bases between the germline ends. The CDR3 is made up of 14 amino acids. CDR3 protein: CASSLGRRSYGYTF. CDR3 nucleotide sequence: TGTGCCAGCAGCTTAGGCCGAAGGTCCTATGGCTACACCTTC.

This clone was seen a handful of times. The genes are TRBV29-1 and TRBJ1-2; no reliable D call. The length of the CDR3 is 12 residues. Trimming took 3 bases from V and 2 from J, leaving 7 bases between them. Germline lookup yields CDR1 SQVTM and CDR2 ANQGSEA. In nucleotides, the CDR3 is TGCAGCGTTGAGCCAGCCAACTATGGCTACACCTTC. Residues: CSVEPANYGYTF.

The gene calls are TRBV6-6 and TRBJ2-3, with TRBD2 identical over 13 bases. Per germline, CDR1 MNHNY and CDR2 SVGAGI (reference sequence). V lost 5 bases and J lost 5; bases outside the gene matches: 4. The CDR3 is made up of 15 amino acids. CDR3: CASSGLAGEGDTQYF. The CDR3 DNA follows: TGTGCCAGCAGTGGACTAGCGGGGGAGGGAGATACGCAGTATTTT.

Regarding this clone: A much larger clone lies one base from this, so it may be a read error. The chain recombines TRBV19 with TRBJ2-1, with 8 bases aligning to TRBD1. Germline CDR1 LNHDA, CDR2 SQIVND (reference sequence). Germline trimming cut 9 bases from V and 7 bases from J; bases unmatched to any gene: 11. The CDR3 has 14 residues. In DNA, the CDR3 is TGTGCCAGCAGCCCCCGAACAGGGGGGAATGAGCAGTTCTTC. This encodes CASSPRTGGNEQFF.

The gene calls are TRBV4-3 and TRBJ1-2; 7 nucleotides agree with TRBD1. Trimming removed 1 base from V and 8 bases from J; junction bases left unmatched: 4. Germline lookup yields CDR1 LGHNA and CDR2 YSLEER. There are 13 residues in the CDR3. CDR3 residues: CASSQVRGPGYTF. The CDR3 DNA reads TGCGCCAGCAGCCAAGTTAGGGGGCCGGGCTACACCTTC.

This chain uses TRBV19 with TRBJ2-1, with TRBD2 matching 7 bases. The CDR3 spans 16 residues. J lost 6 bases, V lost 5 bases, and 13 bases had no gene match. CDR1 and CDR2 from the germline V gene are LNHDA and SQIVND (reference sequence). The CDR3 region is CASSLTGGAGVNEQFF. The CDR3, as DNA: TGTGCCAGTAGTTTGACTGGCGGGGCGGGGGTCAATGAGCAGTTCTTC.

The chain employs TRBV2 and TRBJ2-7; possibly TRBD1 or TRBD2 for D (5 bases each). The CDR3 consists of 15 residues. CDR1 and CDR2 from the germline V gene are SNHLY and FYNNEI. V shed 4 bases and J shed 3 bases, with 16 bases lying between them. The CDR3 here is CASSGPPGRVYEQYF. CDR3 in DNA: TGTGCCAGCAGTGGACCCCCGGGGCGAGTCTACGAGCAGTACTTC. Full variable domain (remainder filled in from reference TRBV2 and TRBJ2-7): EPEVTQTPSHQVTQMGQEVILRCVPISNHLYFYWYRQILGQKVEFLVSFYNNEISEKSEIFDDQFSVERPDGSNFTLKIRSTKLEDSAMYFCASSGPPGRVYEQYFGPGTRLTVT.